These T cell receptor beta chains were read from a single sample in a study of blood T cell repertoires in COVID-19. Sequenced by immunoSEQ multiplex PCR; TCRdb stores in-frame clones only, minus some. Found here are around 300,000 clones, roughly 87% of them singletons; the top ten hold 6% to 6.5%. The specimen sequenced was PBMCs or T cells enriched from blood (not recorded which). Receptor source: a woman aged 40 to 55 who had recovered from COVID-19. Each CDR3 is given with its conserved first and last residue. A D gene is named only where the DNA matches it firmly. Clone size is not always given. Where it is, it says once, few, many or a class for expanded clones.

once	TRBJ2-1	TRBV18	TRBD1	CASSPTGGKGHEQFF	TGTGCCAGCTCACCGACAGGGGGCAAAGGTCATGAGCAGTTCTTC
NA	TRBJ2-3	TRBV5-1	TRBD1	CASSAGQGVRDTQYF	TGCGCCAGCAGCGCGGGACAGGGGGTCAGAGATACGCAGTATTTT
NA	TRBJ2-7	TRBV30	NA	CAWSVLQGLLSYEQYF	TGTGCCTGGAGTGTACTCCAGGGGCTGCTATCCTACGAGCAGTACTTC
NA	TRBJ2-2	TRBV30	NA	CAWSVYPLGTGELFF	TGTGCCTGGAGTGTATACCCCCTAGGCACCGGGGAGCTGTTTTTT
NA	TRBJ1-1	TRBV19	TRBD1	CASLPTVGTGLSYTEAFF	TGTGCCAGTCTACCCACGGTCGGGACAGGGCTTTCTTATACTGAAGCTTTCTTT
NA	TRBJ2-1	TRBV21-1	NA	CASSKLGAGGPPNEQFF	TGTGCCAGCAGCAAATTGGGCGCGGGAGGACCTCCCAATGAGCAGTTCTTC
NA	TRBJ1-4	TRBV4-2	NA	CASSQGGGERREKLFF	TGTGCCAGCAGCCAAGGCGGGGGTGAGAGGCGTGAAAAACTGTTTTTT
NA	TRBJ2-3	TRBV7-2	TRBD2	CASSLGAGVADTQYF	TGTGCCAGCAGCTTAGGGGCGGGAGTGGCAGATACGCAGTATTTT
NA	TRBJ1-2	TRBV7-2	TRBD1	CASSSGTGDYGYTF	TGTGCCAGCAGCTCGGGGACAGGGGACTATGGCTACACCTTC
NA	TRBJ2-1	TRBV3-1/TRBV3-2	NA	CASSRRYEQFF	TGTGCCAGCAGCCGTCGGTATGAGCAGTTCTTC
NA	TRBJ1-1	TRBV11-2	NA	CASSLGPGFSDEAFF	TGTGCCAGCAGCTTAGGTCCGGGGTTTAGTGATGAAGCTTTCTTT
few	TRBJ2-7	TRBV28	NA	CASTGQIYEQYF	TGTGCCAGCACCGGACAGATCTACGAGCAGTACTTC
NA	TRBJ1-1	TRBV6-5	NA	CASREDGVNTEAFF	TGTGCCAGCAGGGAGGACGGTGTCAACACTGAAGCTTTCTTT
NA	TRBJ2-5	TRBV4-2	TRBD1	CASSQGGQGAREETQYF	TGTGCCAGCAGCCAGGGGGGACAGGGGGCGCGCGAAGAGACCCAGTACTTC
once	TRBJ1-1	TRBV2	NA	CASSEREARSTEAFF	TGTGCCAGCAGTGAGCGGGAGGCTCGGAGCACTGAAGCTTTCTTT
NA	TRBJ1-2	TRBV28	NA	CASSLARVDGYTF	TGTGCCAGCAGTTTAGCGAGGGTGGATGGCTACACCTTC
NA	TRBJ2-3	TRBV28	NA	CASSLGGETDTQYF	TGTGCCAGCAGTTTAGGAGGGGAGACAGATACGCAGTATTTT
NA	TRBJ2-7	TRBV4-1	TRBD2	CASSQPGLVHEQYF	TGCGCCAGCAGCCAACCGGGACTAGTCCACGAGCAGTACTTC
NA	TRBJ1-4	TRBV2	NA	CASSPRTEANEKLFF	TGTGCCAGCAGTCCGAGGACGGAGGCTAATGAAAAACTGTTTTTT
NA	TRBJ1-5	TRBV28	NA	CASSLSPGQPQHF	TGTGCCAGCAGTTTATCGCCGGGGCAGCCCCAGCATTTT
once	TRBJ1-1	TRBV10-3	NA	CAISEGTLQWTEAFF	TGTGCCATCAGTGAGGGGACTTTACAGTGGACTGAAGCTTTCTTT
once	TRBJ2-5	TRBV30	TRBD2	CAWSVPGLAGGPVGQETQYF	TGTGCCTGGAGTGTACCCGGGCTAGCGGGAGGGCCGGTCGGACAAGAGACCCAGTACTTC
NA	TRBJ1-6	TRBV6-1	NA	CASSEQGSSYNSPLHF	TGTGCCAGCAGTGAGCAGGGGAGCTCCTATAATTCACCCCTCCACTTT
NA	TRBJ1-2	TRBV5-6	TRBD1	CASSPGQGFRDGYTF	TGTGCCAGCAGCCCCGGACAGGGGTTTCGCGATGGCTACACCTTC
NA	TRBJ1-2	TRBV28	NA	CASSFLRAGGNTF	TGTGCCAGCAGTTTCCTACGGGCAGGAGGCAACACCTTC
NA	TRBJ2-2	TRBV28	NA	CASSPLGRASGELFF	TGTGCCAGCAGCCCCCTGGGGCGAGCCTCCGGGGAGCTGTTTTTT
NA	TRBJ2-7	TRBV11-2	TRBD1	CASSTGTASYEQYF	TGTGCCAGCAGCACCGGGACAGCCTCCTACGAGCAGTACTTC
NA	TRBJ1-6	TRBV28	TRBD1	CASSLFGTGVENSPLHF	TGTGCCAGCAGTTTATTTGGGACAGGGGTTGAAAATTCACCCCTCCACTTT
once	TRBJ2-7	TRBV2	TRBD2	CASRVGLAGGQGEQYF	TGTGCCAGCAGGGTCGGACTAGCGGGAGGACAGGGTGAGCAGTACTTC
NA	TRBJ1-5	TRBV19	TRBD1	CASSPGQFNQPQHF	TGTGCCAGTTCCCCGGGACAGTTTAATCAGCCCCAGCATTTT
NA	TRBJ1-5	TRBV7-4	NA	CASSLVGGQVGQPQHF	TGTGCCAGCAGCTTAGTAGGAGGGCAGGTTGGTCAGCCCCAGCATTTT
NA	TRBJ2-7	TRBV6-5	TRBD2	CASSLLAGDGEQYF	TGTGCCAGCAGCCTACTAGCGGGAGACGGCGAGCAGTACTTC
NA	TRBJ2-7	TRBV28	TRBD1	CASGTGGYEQYF	TGTGCCAGTGGAACAGGGGGCTACGAGCAGTACTTC
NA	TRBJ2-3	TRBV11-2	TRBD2	CASSLAPSGRGTDTQYF	TGTGCCAGCAGCTTAGCGCCTAGCGGGAGGGGCACAGATACGCAGTATTTT
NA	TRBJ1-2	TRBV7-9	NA	CASSHPTGYGYTF	TGTGCCAGCAGCCATCCGACAGGCTATGGCTACACCTTC
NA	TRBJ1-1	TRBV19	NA	CASSSRGGTEAFF	TGTGCCAGTAGTTCCCGCGGGGGGACTGAAGCTTTCTTT
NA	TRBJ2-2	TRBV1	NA	CTSSLWSKELFF	TGCACCAGCAGCCTGTGGTCTAAGGAGCTGTTTTTT
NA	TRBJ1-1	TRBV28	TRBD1	CASSLGTAEAFF	TGTGCCAGCAGTTTAGGGACAGCTGAAGCTTTCTTT
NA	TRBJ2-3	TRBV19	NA	CASSMGGSTDTQYF	TGTGCCAGTAGTATGGGCGGGAGCACAGATACGCAGTATTTT
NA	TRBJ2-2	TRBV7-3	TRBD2	CASSARLAANTGELFF	TGTGCCAGCAGCGCGCGACTAGCGGCAAACACCGGGGAGCTGTTTTTT
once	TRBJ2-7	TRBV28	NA	CASPEDAGDYEQYF	TGTGCCAGCCCCGAGGATGCGGGTGACTACGAGCAGTACTTC
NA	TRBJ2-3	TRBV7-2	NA	CASSLSAGGTDTQYF	TGTGCCAGCAGCTTATCCGCCGGGGGCACAGATACGCAGTATTTT
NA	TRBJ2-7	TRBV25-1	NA	CASSTDSAYEQYF	TGTGCCAGCAGTACAGACAGCGCCTACGAGCAGTACTTC
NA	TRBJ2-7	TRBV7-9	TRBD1	CASSMPGTGWSEQYF	TGTGCCAGCAGCATGCCCGGGACAGGCTGGTCCGAGCAGTACTTC
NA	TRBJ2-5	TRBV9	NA	CASSGPQGLPQETQYF	TGTGCCAGCAGCGGTCCACAGGGCCTACCTCAAGAGACCCAGTACTTC
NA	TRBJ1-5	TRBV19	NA	CASTRGISNQPQHF	TGTGCCAGCACTCGGGGGATTAGCAATCAGCCCCAGCATTTT
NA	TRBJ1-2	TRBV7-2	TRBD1	CASSLSGTGANGYTF	TGTGCCAGCAGCTTAAGCGGAACAGGGGCAAATGGCTACACCTTC
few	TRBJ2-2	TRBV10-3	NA	CATRFGGESGELFF	TGTGCCACCCGTTTTGGAGGGGAGAGCGGGGAGCTGTTTTTT
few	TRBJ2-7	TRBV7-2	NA	CASSLSPSYSYEQYF	TGTGCCAGCAGCTTGTCGCCATCCTACTCCTACGAGCAGTACTTC
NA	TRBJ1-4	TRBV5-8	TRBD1	CASSLGTGGGSNEKLFF	TGTGCCAGCAGCTTGGGGACAGGGGGCGGCTCTAATGAAAAACTGTTTTTT
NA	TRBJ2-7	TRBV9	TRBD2	CASARGELSYEQYF	TGTGCCAGCGCTCGGGGGGAACTCTCCTACGAGCAGTACTTC
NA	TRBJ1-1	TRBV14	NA	CASSQSRGVSAFF	TGTGCCAGCAGCCAATCCCGGGGGGTGTCGGCTTTCTTT
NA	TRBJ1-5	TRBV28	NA	CASSSAGVMIGNQPQHF	TGTGCCAGCAGTTCGGCAGGGGTTATGATTGGCAATCAGCCCCAGCATTTT
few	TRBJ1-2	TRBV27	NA	CASSIRAGNVANYGYTF	TGTGCCAGCAGTATTAGGGCAGGGAACGTAGCTAACTATGGCTACACCTTC
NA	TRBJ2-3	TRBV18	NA	CASSPRLLRGTDTQYF	TGTGCCAGCTCACCTCGCTTGCTTCGAGGGACAGATACGCAGTATTTT